This T cell receptor beta chain was found in a study of blood T cell repertoires in COVID-19. Study background: Specimens from acute and convalescent COVID-19 originated in the United States, Italy and Spain. PBMCs, B-cell-depleted T cells, or T cells were the source of the cDNA or gDNA that made up the material.

In the original analysis: Amplification of reference gene primers provided the estimated nucleated cell counts. The protocol was immunoSEQ multiplex PCR, while the TCRdb copy is restricted to in-frame clones and leaves out a portion. Clone size and V and J calls were adopted from that table, with D and trimming inferred from the DNA. The sample lists around 60,000 clones; about nine tenths were seen once. Trimming pared 6 bases from V and 2 bases from J, leaving 11 bases between. Germline V CDR1 and CDR2: MNHEY, SVGEGT. This CDR3 contains 14 residues. Sequencing was done on a sample of peripheral blood. This chain uses TRBV6-2 or TRBV6-3 with TRBJ1-5; D possibly corresponds to TRBD1 (6 bases). This TCR was sampled from a woman of 80 years or more with acute or convalescent COVID-19. The DNA for the CDR3 is TGTGCCAGCAGCCAAGGGGGGGGCAATCAGCCCCAGCATTTT. This sequence encodes CASSQGGGNQPQHF.